The 19 T cell receptor beta chains presented below share a single source sample, sequenced in a study of cytomegalovirus exposure and HLA in healthy donors. Only in-frame clones appear in the TCRdb table, and some are missing; sequencing was by immunoSEQ multiplex PCR. The sample shows 200,000 to 300,000 clones, 90% of them seen only once. Source material: PBMCs. The receptors originated from a woman aged 25 to 45 in good health and CMV-seronegative.

This chain joins TRBV27 and TRBJ1-2, with 8 bases aligning to TRBD1. J gave up 4 bases and V 4 bases, and 2 bases lay outside the gene matches. Per germline, CDR1 MNHEY and CDR2 SMNVEV (reference sequence). CDR3 length equals 13 residues. CDR3 coding DNA: TGTGCCAGCAGTTGGGACAGGAGCTATGGCTACACCTTC. Translated: CASSWDRSYGYTF.

This chain joins TRBV30 and TRBJ2-7; D is uncertain. The CDR3 spans 12 residues. V dropped 2 bases and J dropped 7 bases, with 12 bases sitting between them. Germline V CDR1 and CDR2: GTSNPN, SVGIG (reference sequence). This chain's CDR3 is CAWSPTWTEQYF. The CDR3 DNA is TGTGCCTGGAGTCCCACCTGGACGGAGCAGTACTTC.

The J gene is TRBJ2-1, the V gene TRBV9; TRBD2 matches at 7 bases. Germline V gene lookup returns CDR1 SGDLS and CDR2 YYNGEE. This CDR3 has 15 residues. V lost 3 bases and J lost 5; bases outside the gene matches: 8. CDR3 amino acids: CASSAVGRKDNEQFF. The DNA of the CDR3 is TGTGCCAGCAGCGCTGTCGGGAGGAAGGACAATGAGCAGTTCTTC.

This chain joins TRBV28 and TRBJ1-1; no clear D gene. Germline CDR1 is MDHEN and CDR2 is SYDVKM. V dropped 0 bases and J dropped 6 bases, with 8 bases sitting between them. This CDR3 region has 13 residues. In DNA form, the CDR3 reads TGTGCCAGCAGTTTATGGGGAAATCCTGAAGCTTTCTTT. It codes for CASSLWGNPEAFF.

The chain combines TRBV27 with TRBJ2-1, with 8 bases lining up with TRBD2. J gave up 4 bases and V 8 bases, and 10 bases lay outside the gene matches. Germline V gene lookup returns CDR1 MNHEY and CDR2 SMNVEV (reference sequence). The CDR3 covers 15 residues. The CDR3 spells CASRPELAEYNEQFF. The CDR3 DNA reads as TGTGCCAGCCGCCCTGAACTAGCGGAGTACAATGAGCAGTTCTTC.

This clone came up once. The chain carries TRBV5-4 and TRBJ2-2; D may correspond to TRBD1 or TRBD2 (5 bases each). Per germline, CDR1 SGHNT and CDR2 YYREEE (reference sequence). V was pared by 0 bases and J by 8 bases, with 11 bases between. The CDR3 has 14 amino acids. CDR3 in DNA: TGTGCCAGCAGCTTGGTTCGGGACGAAGGGGAGCTGTTTTTT. Translated: CASSLVRDEGELFF. Full variable domain (remainder filled in from reference TRBV5-4 and TRBJ2-2): ETGVTQSPTHLIKTRGQQVTLRCSSQSGHNTVSWYQQALGQGPQFIFQYYREEENGRGNFPPRFSGLQFPNYSSELNVNALELDDSALYLCASSLVRDEGELFFGEGSRLTVL.

The CDR3 region is CASSLEVGTRGEQYF. CDR3 DNA sequence: TGTGCCAGCAGCTTGGAAGTCGGGACCCGTGGAGAGCAGTACTTC. The chain carries TRBV5-4 and TRBJ2-7; D tentatively reads TRBD1 or TRBD2 (5 bases each). The CDR3 is 15 amino acids. Trimming took 0 bases from V and 7 from J, leaving 17 bases between them. CDR1 and CDR2 from the germline V gene are SGHNT and YYREEE (reference sequence).

This clone appeared a few times. The V and J genes are TRBV6-4 and TRBJ2-7; 11 bases line up with TRBD2. This CDR3 region has 15 residues. Trimming at V came to 4 bases and at J to 2 bases, leaving 4 bases not matched to a gene. CDR1 is MRHNA and CDR2 is SNTAGT in the germline V gene. The CDR3 nucleotides are TGTGCCAGCAGTGCCGGGACTAGCGGCCCCTACGAGCAGTACTTC. Translation gives CASSAGTSGPYEQYF.

This clone was detected once. The chain carries TRBV29-1 and TRBJ2-1; D perhaps matches TRBD2 (5 bases). Germline V gene sequence: CDR1 SQVTM, CDR2 ANQGSEA. The CDR3 totals 12 residues. V was cut by 4 bases and J by 9 bases, with 13 bases left in between. The CDR3 region has the DNA TGCAGCGTTGCGGCTAGCCCCAGTGAGCAGTTCTTC. Translated, it gives CSVAASPSEQFF.

V gene TRBV1 combines with J gene TRBJ2-3. TRBV1 is an annotated pseudogene. This CDR3 region has 11 residues. The CDR3 sequence is CTSSQADTQYF. In nucleotides, the CDR3 is TGCACCAGCAGCCAAGCAGATACGCAGTATTTT.

This clone was observed a single time. The sample has other DNA sequences that encode this CDR3 too. This chain connects TRBV27 to TRBJ2-7; tentatively, D is TRBD2 (5 bases). Trimming pared 2 bases from V and 2 bases from J, leaving 10 bases between. The germline gives CDR1 MNHEY, CDR2 SMNVEV (reference sequence). This CDR3 has 14 residues. CDR3 residues: CASSLRGSPYEQYF. As DNA, the CDR3 is TGTGCCAGCAGTTTACGGGGTTCTCCCTACGAGCAGTACTTC.

V gene TRBV9 combines with J gene TRBJ2-7; tentatively, D is TRBD2 (5 bases). Trimming stripped 4 bases from V and 1 base from J, with 12 bases between. The germline CDR1 and CDR2 sequences are SGDLS and YYNGEE. There are 14 residues in the CDR3. This CDR3 reads CASSPRWESYEQYF. CDR3 DNA sequence: TGTGCCAGCAGCCCACGATGGGAGTCCTACGAGCAGTACTTC.

This chain links TRBV5-1 with TRBJ2-5; D gene uncertain. The CDR3 length is 15 residues. V was pared by 3 bases and J by 0 bases, with 12 bases between. CDR1 is SGHRS, CDR2 YFSETQ, per germline. The CDR3 DNA follows: TGCGCCAGCAGCTCATCCCTCAGGAACCAAGAGACCCAGTACTTC. Translation: CASSSSLRNQETQYF.

J is TRBJ2-7 and V is TRBV19, with D hard to call. Trimming took off 1 base at V and 2 bases at J, with 12 bases between the two ends. The CDR3 extends over 15 amino acids. CDR1 and CDR2 from the germline V gene are LNHDA and SQIVND (reference sequence). CDR3 in DNA: TGTGCCAGTAGTATAGGTGGCCACATCGCCTACGAGCAGTACTTC. Translation: CASSIGGHIAYEQYF.

The chain uses TRBV5-6 and TRBJ2-5; D is possibly TRBD1 or TRBD2 (5 bases each). This CDR3 has 13 amino acids. CDR1 SGHDT and CDR2 YYEEEE come from the germline V gene. Between the trimmed V and J ends, which lost 2 bases and 5 bases, there was a span of 10 bases. CDR3 amino acids: CASSLPGTETQYF. Written as DNA, the CDR3 is TGTGCCAGCAGCTTACCAGGGACCGAGACCCAGTACTTC.

This clone was seen only a few times. The chain combines TRBV18 with TRBJ2-7; TRBD1 might be the D (6 bases). CDR3 length equals 14 residues. Trimming cost V 5 bases and J 3 bases, with 14 bases left between them. CDR1 KGHSH and CDR2 LQKENI come from the germline V gene. In DNA form, the CDR3 reads TGTGCCAGCTCATCCCCGGACAGAGGCTACGAGCAGTACTTC. Amino acid sequence: CASSSPDRGYEQYF. Full variable domain (rest looked up from reference TRBV18 and TRBJ2-7): NAGVMQNPRHLVRRRGQEARLRCSPMKGHSHVYWYRQLPEEGLKFMVYLQKENIIDESGMPKERFSAEFPKEGPSILRIQQVVRGDSAAYFCASSSPDRGYEQYFGPGTRLTVT.

V gene TRBV6-4 combines with J gene TRBJ2-4; TRBD2 aligns across 9 bases. Germline trimming cut 4 bases from V and 7 bases from J; bases unmatched to any gene: 8. This CDR3 spans 15 amino acids. Germline CDR1 reads MRHNA; CDR2 reads SNTAGT. The CDR3 loop reads CASSVAGEAGNIQYF. The CDR3 DNA follows: TGTGCCAGCAGTGTAGCGGGAGAGGCGGGGAACATTCAGTACTTC.

This CDR3 is CASSGVATSNYEQYF. The CDR3 DNA reads as TGTGCCAGCAGCGGTGTTGCCACCTCAAATTACGAGCAGTACTTC. The chain employs TRBV11-2 and TRBJ2-7; D is uncertain. Germline CDR1 is SGHAT and CDR2 is FQNNGV. Trimming took off 5 bases at V and 4 bases at J, with 18 bases between the two ends. The CDR3 is 15 residues long.

This clone was seen a few times. The V gene is TRBV7-9, the J gene TRBJ2-7; 8 nucleotides align to TRBD2. Germline lookup yields CDR1 SEHNR and CDR2 FQNEAQ (reference sequence). The CDR3 sequence is 15 residues long. V shed 5 bases, J shed 1 base, and the junction held 7 bases outside the gene matches. The CDR3 DNA reads TGTGCCAGCAGCCGGGAGGGAAGGTCGTCCTACGAGCAGTACTTC. This gives the protein CASSREGRSSYEQYF.